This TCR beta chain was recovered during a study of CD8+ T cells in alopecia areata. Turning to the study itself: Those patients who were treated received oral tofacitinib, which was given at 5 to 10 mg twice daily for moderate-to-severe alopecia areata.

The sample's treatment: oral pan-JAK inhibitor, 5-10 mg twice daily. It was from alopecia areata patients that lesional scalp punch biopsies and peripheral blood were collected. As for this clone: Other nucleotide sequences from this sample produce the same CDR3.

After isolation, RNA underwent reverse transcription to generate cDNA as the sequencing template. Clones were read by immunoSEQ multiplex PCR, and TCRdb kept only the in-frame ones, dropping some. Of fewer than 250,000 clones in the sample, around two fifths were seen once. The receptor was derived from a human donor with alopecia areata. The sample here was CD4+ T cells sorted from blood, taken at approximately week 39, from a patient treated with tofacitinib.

The CDR3 nucleotides are TGCGCCAGCAGCTTGACAGGGGAAAACTATGGCTACACCTTC. It encodes CASSLTGENYGYTF. The chain joins TRBV5-1 to TRBJ1-2, with TRBD1 identical over 7 bases. V lost 1 base and J lost 2; bases outside the gene matches: 2. Germline assignment: CDR1 SGHRS and CDR2 YFSETQ. There are 14 residues in the CDR3.